Included here is one TCR beta chain sequence, with context. Antigen specificity is unknown. This entry comes from a study of OX40 agonist ivuxolimab in advanced cancers. Study in general: The patients got ivuxolimab, which is an agonistic anti-OX40 (CD134) antibody. The dose-escalation group included hepatocellular carcinoma, melanoma, renal cell carcinoma and head and neck cancer.

Study-level points and caveats: The CD4+ and CD8+ T cells in the blood had expanded clonally by week 6 at 0.1 to 3.0 mg/kg.

Profiling relied on immunoSEQ multiplex PCR, and the TCRdb table lists in-frame clones only, not all of them. Here the sample spans around 80,000 clones, 75% to 90% being singletons. Germline CDR1 reads SGHRS; CDR2 reads YFSETQ. The CDR3 consists of 14 residues. V shed 5 bases and J 4 bases; nucleotides not matched to a gene: 9. The chain couples TRBV5-1 to TRBJ2-7, with 7 bases fitting TRBD1. The sequence was collected from an adult with an advanced solid tumor such as melanoma, head and neck, liver or kidney cancer. Sequencing was performed on CD4+ or CD8+ T cells sorted from blood, taken in a trial of the OX40 agonist ivuxolimab. CDR3 sequence (DNA): TGCGCCAGCAGATTACAGGGGAGTACTTACGAGCAGTACTTC. Protein product: CASRLQGSTYEQYF.